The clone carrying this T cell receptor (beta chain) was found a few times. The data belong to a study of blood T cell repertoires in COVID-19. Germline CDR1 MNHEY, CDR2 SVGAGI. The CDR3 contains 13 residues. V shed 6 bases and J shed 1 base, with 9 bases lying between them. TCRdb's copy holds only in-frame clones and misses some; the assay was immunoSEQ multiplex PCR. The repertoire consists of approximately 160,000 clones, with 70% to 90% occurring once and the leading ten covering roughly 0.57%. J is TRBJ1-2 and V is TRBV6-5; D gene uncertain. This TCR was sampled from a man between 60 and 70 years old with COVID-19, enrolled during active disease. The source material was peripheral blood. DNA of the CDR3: TGTGCCAGCAGCAACCTATATAACTATGGCTACACCTTC. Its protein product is CASSNLYNYGYTF.